This is a list of T cell receptor beta chains from one sample in a study of monozygotic twins with inflammatory bowel disease. Each CDR3 protein gets one entry in TCRdb, which reprocessed the 5' RACE reads and gives no DNA. Its listing shows nearly 45,000 distinct CDR3 sequences. The sequencing sample was made of blood. The receptors come from a human donor with ulcerative colitis or Crohn's disease, or a healthy co-twin of an affected twin (not recorded which). The CDR3 runs from the conserved cysteine through the conserved F or W.

V gene	CDR3 length	J gene	CDR3 protein
TRBV20-1	14	TRBJ1-2	CSALRGGQGEGYTF
TRBV30	12	TRBJ2-1	CAGDRGYNEQFF
TRBV5-1	14	TRBJ1-1	CASSTGPGNTEAFF
TRBV29-1	12	TRBJ1-2	CSVQGLKNGYTF
TRBV5-1	14	TRBJ1-2	CASRTQGQNYGYTF
TRBV2	12	TRBJ2-1	CASNPAYNEQFF
TRBV27	14	TRBJ2-1	CASSLSLGASEQFF
TRBV30	13	TRBJ1-4	CAWMRTPNEKLFF
TRBV18	14	TRBJ2-7	CASSQDRVNNEQYF
TRBV28	14	TRBJ1-2	CASSLPQRGPGYTF
TRBV20-1	14	TRBJ2-5	CSARKTVSQETQYF
TRBV5-6	14	TRBJ2-3	CASSPDRRGDTQYF
TRBV6-1	14	TRBJ2-7	CASSTGSGRYEQYF
TRBV5-6	14	TRBJ2-7	CASSFGTGYNEQYF
TRBV28	17	TRBJ2-1	CASTWASGRVYRNEQFF
TRBV5-1	13	TRBJ2-7	CASSFRREAEQYF
TRBV28	11	TRBJ2-7	CASSLRNEQYF
TRBV7-2	16	TRBJ2-3	CASRPSSGGATDTQYF
TRBV5-1	17	TRBJ2-2	CASSLGVTGMNTGELFF
TRBV11-2	14	TRBJ2-1	CASSLGRERFEQFF
TRBV19	14	TRBJ2-1	CATASRGRMNEQFF
TRBV25-1	13	TRBJ2-7	CASRGGQSYEQYF
TRBV7-2	15	TRBJ2-1	CASSLGGANHNEQFF
TRBV20-1	17	TRBJ1-4	CSARDRAGERTNEKLFF
TRBV28	16	TRBJ2-5	CASTHMGGGLQETQYF
TRBV12-3/TRBV12-4	15	TRBJ2-2	CASSLSGTGAGELFF
TRBV5-4	14	TRBJ2-7	CASSLFGFSYEQYF
TRBV6-2/TRBV6-3	17	TRBJ2-1	CASRSTKDFTSYNEQFF
TRBV11-2	15	TRBJ2-5	CASSETGAPSETQYF
TRBV19	14	TRBJ2-3	CASSIPGAGDTQYF
TRBV27	16	TRBJ2-7	CASSFGGTTSGRVLYF
TRBV4-1	16	TRBJ2-1	CASSHARGVSYNEQFF
TRBV27	14	TRBJ2-7	CASAYTSGAYEQYF
TRBV5-1	14	TRBJ2-1	CASAQPASYNEQFF
TRBV7-9	15	TRBJ2-3	CASSWLGAGTDTQYF
TRBV28	15	TRBJ2-6	CASSPARAGANVLTF
TRBV13	20	TRBJ1-5	CASSLFRLEHRRNSNQPQHF
TRBV7-9	14	TRBJ2-7	CASSPNSDRVEQYF
TRBV5-6	12	TRBJ2-2	CASSLAAGELFF
TRBV5-1	15	TRBJ2-1	CASSSDRATYNEQFF
TRBV28	14	TRBJ1-1	CASNLPLGSTEAFF
TRBV7-2	19	TRBJ2-3	CASSLTPSIGGLNTDTQYF
TRBV12-5	12	TRBJ1-3	CASGLVWNTIYF
TRBV21-1	16	TRBJ2-2	CASTEGASGRTGELFF
TRBV7-2	16	TRBJ2-3	CASSARTSGITDTQYF